The clone carrying this TCR beta chain was counted between two and nine times. This sample is drawn from a study of human T cells and chemical hapten exposure. Using its own MiXCR run on the RACE reads, TCRdb lists one record per CDR3 protein. The sample shows about 80,000 distinct CDR3 sequences, about a tenth of them seen only once. The J segment lost 0 bases and the V segment lost 4 bases, leaving 6 bases of the junction unmatched. Germline CDR1 SGHRS, CDR2 YFSETQ. The CDR3 has 17 residues. Stated time point: patch test 1, 2 weeks after DPC sensitization. The treatment is: therapeutic diphenylcyclopropenone sensitization with weekly scalp DPC.

The sequenced sample was whole blood, obtained in connection with sensitization to the hapten diphenylcyclopropenone (DPC). The clonotype comes from a woman in her 50s with alopecia areata. Some clones in this sample may be carry-over from other donors' samples. V usage is TRBV5-1 and J usage is TRBJ2-1, with 11 bases aligning to TRBD2. CDR3 nucleotides: TGCGCCAGCAGCAGGGGACTAGCGGACTTCTCCTACAATGAGCAGTTCTTC. Protein sequence: CASSRGLADFSYNEQFF.